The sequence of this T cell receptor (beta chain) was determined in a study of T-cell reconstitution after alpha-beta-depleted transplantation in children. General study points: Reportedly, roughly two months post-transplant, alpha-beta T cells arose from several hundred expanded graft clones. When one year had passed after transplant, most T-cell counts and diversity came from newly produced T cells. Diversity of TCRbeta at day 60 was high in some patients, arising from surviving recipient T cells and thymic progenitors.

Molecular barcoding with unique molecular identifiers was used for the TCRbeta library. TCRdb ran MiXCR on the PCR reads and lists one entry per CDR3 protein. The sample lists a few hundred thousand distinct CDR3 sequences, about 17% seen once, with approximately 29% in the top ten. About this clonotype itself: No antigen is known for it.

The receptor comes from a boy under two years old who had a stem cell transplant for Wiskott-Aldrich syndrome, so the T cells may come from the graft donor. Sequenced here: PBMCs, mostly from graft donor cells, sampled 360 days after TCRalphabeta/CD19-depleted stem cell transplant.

CDR3 coding DNA: TGCGCCAGCAGCCAGCACGGACTGTTGAGCTCTGGGGCCAACGTCCTGACTTTC. Amino acids: CASSQHGLLSSGANVLTF. The chain has TRBV4-1 and TRBJ2-6; tentative D call: TRBD2 (5 bases). Trimming stripped 3 bases from V and 0 bases from J, with 15 bases between. The CDR3 loop spans 18 amino acids. Per the germline V gene, CDR1 is MGHRA and CDR2 is YSYEKL.